The 15 T cell receptor beta chains below were found in one sample sequenced in a study of shared clonotypes between healthy human individuals. The data were produced by immunoSEQ multiplex PCR, yet TCRdb's version contains in-frame clones alone and is incomplete. The repertoire holds about 1.1 million clones, with roughly 74% as singletons. Sequencing was done on a sample of memory CD4+ T cells from PBMCs. Described subset: CD45RA-negative fraction. The receptors here all came from a young man in good health. Some clones in this sample may be carry-over from other donors' samples.

The sample holds a few counts of this clone. V gene TRBV12-1 combines with J gene TRBJ2-1; the D call TRBD2 from the table was never checked on the DNA. TRBV12-1 has pseudogene status. The CDR3 covers 17 residues. DNA of the CDR3: TGTGCCAGCAGCGCCAGGACTAGCGGGAGCTCCTACAATGAGCAGTTCTTC. It encodes CASSARTSGSSYNEQFF.

The V and J genes are TRBV5-1 and TRBJ2-5; either TRBD1 or TRBD2 may fit D (5 bases each). The CDR3 covers 14 residues. From germline, CDR1 is SGHRS and CDR2 YFSETQ. V shed 0 bases and J shed 6 bases, with 12 bases lying between them. The CDR3 loop reads CASSLVGTEKTQYF. CDR3 DNA: TGCGCCAGCAGCTTGGTGGGGACCGAAAAGACCCAGTACTTC.

The rearrangement joins TRBV2 to TRBJ1-1, with 9 bases aligning to TRBD1. There are 16 residues in the CDR3. V shed 6 bases and J 1 base; nucleotides not matched to a gene: 9. Germline loops: CDR1 SNHLY, CDR2 FYNNEI. The DNA for the CDR3 is TGTGCCAGCAGCGCACAGGGGGCGCTAACGAACACTGAAGCTTTCTTT. The encoded protein is CASSAQGALTNTEAFF.

V gene TRBV28 combines with J gene TRBJ2-3; D might be TRBD2 (6 bases). This CDR3 has 14 residues. The V end lost 3 bases, the J end lost 3 bases, and 10 bases lay between the germline ends. The germline gives CDR1 MDHEN, CDR2 SYDVKM. The CDR3 here is CASSFGGRTDTQYF. The CDR3 DNA reads TGTGCCAGCAGTTTTGGAGGGAGGACAGATACGCAGTATTTT.

J is TRBJ1-5 and V is TRBV28, with D uncertain. The CDR3 runs 11 residues. The V gene lost 1 base and the J gene lost 9 bases, with 4 bases spanning the gap. Germline-derived CDR1 and CDR2 are MDHEN and SYDVKM. The CDR3 is CASSLFPPQHF. For the CDR3, the DNA is TGTGCCAGCAGTTTATTCCCGCCCCAGCATTTT.

The gene calls are TRBV20-1 and TRBJ1-2; D remains ambiguous. The CDR3 is 11 residues long. The germline V gene encodes CDR1 DFQATT and CDR2 SNEGSKA (reference sequence). V gave up 0 bases and J gave up 5 bases, with 4 bases separating them. The CDR3 loop reads CSARDRYGYTF. CDR3 nucleotides: TGCAGTGCTAGAGACCGTTATGGCTACACCTTC.

The chain combines TRBV18 with TRBJ1-2; possibly TRBD1 for D (6 bases). Trimming took 2 bases from V and 0 from J, leaving 13 bases between them. The CDR3 is 16 residues long. The V gene's germline CDR1 is KGHSH and CDR2 LQKENI. The CDR3 is CASSPRQANTNYGYTF. CDR3 bases: TGTGCCAGCTCACCAAGACAGGCAAATACTAACTATGGCTACACCTTC.

This chain connects TRBV7-2 to TRBJ2-2; D unresolved. Germline V gene data show CDR1 as SGHTA and CDR2 as FQGNSA. V lost 1 base and J lost 1, with 10 bases in between. The CDR3 runs to 16 residues. The CDR3 coding sequence is TGTGCCAGCAGCTTAGTTGGTTGGGGGAACACCGGGGAGCTGTTTTTT. Translated: CASSLVGWGNTGELFF.

This clone has just a few counts. V usage is TRBV7-3 and J usage is TRBJ2-2; a weak D match, TRBD1 (7 bases). The germline V gene has CDR1 SGHTA and CDR2 FQGTGA. Trimming cost V 5 bases and J 5 bases, with 18 bases left between them. The CDR3 sequence is 16 residues long. The CDR3 sequence is CASSLEGASTTGELFF. CDR3 DNA: TGTGCCAGCAGCCTGGAGGGGGCCTCGACAACCGGGGAGCTGTTTTTT.

This clone was picked up many times. V is TRBV28 and J is TRBJ1-6, with D uncertain. CDR1 is MDHEN, CDR2 SYDVKM, per germline. The CDR3 is 15 residues long. V lost 4 bases to trimming and J lost 0 bases, with 7 bases between them. CDR3 bases: TGTGCCAGCAGTTCATCAAGCTCCTATAATTCACCCCTCCACTTT. Translated: CASSSSSSYNSPLHF.

This clone came up once. The chain couples TRBV7-9 to TRBJ1-4; D is unresolved. CDR3 length: 15 amino acids. The V gene's germline CDR1 is SEHNR and CDR2 FQNEAQ (reference sequence). Trimming left V 1 base short and J 0 bases short, with 6 bases between. The CDR3: CASSLESTTNEKLFF. The CDR3 region has the DNA TGTGCCAGCAGCTTAGAGAGTACAACTAATGAAAAACTGTTTTTT.

This clone was counted between two and nine times. The rearrangement links TRBV5-1 to TRBJ2-5; D unclear. V was shortened by 3 bases and J by 3 bases, with 15 bases between the two germline ends. The CDR3 contains 15 residues. Germline assignment: CDR1 SGHRS and CDR2 YFSETQ. CDR3 DNA sequence: TGCGCCAGCAGCTCTATACCTGACTCCGAAGAGACCCAGTACTTC. Its translation is CASSSIPDSEETQYF. The whole variable domain, filled in from reference TRBV5-1 and TRBJ2-5, reads KAGVTQTPRYLIKTRGQQVTLSCSPISGHRSVSWYQQTPGQGLQFLFEYFSETQRNKGNFPGRFSGRQFSNSRSEMNVSTLELGDSALYLCASSSIPDSEETQYFGPGTRLLVL.

V usage is TRBV27 and J usage is TRBJ2-1; D gene unclear. There are 14 residues in the CDR3. The V and J ends lost 4 bases and 7 bases respectively, with 14 bases between them. Germline CDR1 is MNHEY and CDR2 is SMNVEV (reference sequence). CDR3 DNA: TGTGCCAGCAGTTGGGCCGGACGCCGAAATGAGCAGTTCTTC. Translation gives CASSWAGRRNEQFF.

The CDR3 nucleotides are TGTGCCAGCAGTTACGGGGGGGTCAATTCCTACAATGAGCAGTTCTTC. Protein product: CASSYGGVNSYNEQFF. V and J are TRBV6-5 and TRBJ2-1, with 7 bases fitting TRBD2. Germline CDR1 MNHEY, CDR2 SVGAGI. The CDR3 sequence is 16 residues long. With V trimmed by 2 bases and J by 1 base, 5 bases remained unmatched.

In this sample, this clone turned up a few times. The identical CDR3 is also encoded by other nucleotide sequences in the sample. The chain employs TRBV28 and TRBJ2-7; D uncertain. Germline V gene sequence: CDR1 MDHEN, CDR2 SYDVKM. The V end was cut by 3 bases, the J end by 3 bases, with 6 bases between. There are 12 residues in the CDR3. The CDR3 loop reads CASSLPGYEQYF. The CDR3 bases are TGTGCCAGCAGTTTGCCCGGCTACGAGCAGTACTTC. Using reference TRBV28 and TRBJ2-7 for the parts outside the CDR3, the full variable domain is DVKVTQSSRYLVKRTGEKVFLECVQDMDHENMFWYRQDPGLGLRLIYFSYDVKMKEKGDIPEGYSVSREKKERFSLILESASTNQTSMYLCASSLPGYEQYFGPGTRLTVT.